Listed below are T cell receptor beta chains from one sample, sequenced in a study of beta chain features in type 1 diabetes. The method was immunoSEQ multiplex PCR; TCRdb's version includes in-frame clones alone and lacks a portion of them. The sample lists some 640,000 clones; over 12% were seen once. Source material: naive CD4+ T cells from blood. Source of these receptors: a man between 18 and 35 years old with type 1 diabetes. CDR3s include the opening cysteine and the closing phenylalanine or tryptophan. D genes are given only for firm matches. Clone size is shown for a subset of rows, as once, few, many or a class of expanded clone.

CDR3nt,CDR3aa,j_gene,d_gene,v_gene,abundance
TGTGCCAGCAGCCCTTTAAGCGGGAGAGTAGGCAATGAGCAGTTCTTC,CASSPLSGRVGNEQFF,TRBJ2-1,TRBD2,TRBV11-2,-
TGCGCCAGCAGCGAGTGGGGGGTTGAGGATGGCTACACCTTC,CASSEWGVEDGYTF,TRBJ1-2,-,TRBV4-3,few
TGTGCCAGCAGCCCCGACGGGGGTAGGGGAACTGAAGCTTTCTTT,CASSPDGGRGTEAFF,TRBJ1-1,-,TRBV5-4,-
TGTGCCAGCAGGGTGGGGGGCGCTGAAAATTCACCCCTCCACTTT,CASRVGGAENSPLHF,TRBJ1-6,-,TRBV2,-
TGTGCCAGCAGCTTAGCCACCGGACTAGTCGAGTACAATGAGCAGTTCTTC,CASSLATGLVEYNEQFF,TRBJ2-1,TRBD2,TRBV11-2,-
TGTGCCAGCAGGTACTCCGGGGGGCGAGGGGTGCAGTACTTC,CASRYSGGRGVQYF,TRBJ2-5,-,TRBV6-5,-
TGTGCCAGCAGCCAGCAAGGGGGGAATTCACCCCTCCACTTT,CASSQQGGNSPLHF,TRBJ1-6,-,TRBV7-6,few
TGTGCCTGGGACCAGCGGGAGGGCCATAGGCAGTATTTT,CAWDQREGHRQYF,TRBJ2-3,TRBD2,TRBV30,few
TGCAGCGCCTATCGGGGTTACGAGCAGTACTTC,CSAYRGYEQYF,TRBJ2-7,-,TRBV29-1,-
TGTGCCAGCAGCTTTGACAGCCAACGGGATACGCAGTATTTT,CASSFDSQRDTQYF,TRBJ2-3,-,TRBV7-9,few
TGCGCCAGCAGCTCGGACAGGGCTGAGACCCAGTACTTC,CASSSDRAETQYF,TRBJ2-5,TRBD1,TRBV5-1,-
TGTGCCAGCATCCCCTCGACTAGCGGGGGGAACACAGATACGCAGTATTTT,CASIPSTSGGNTDTQYF,TRBJ2-3,TRBD2,TRBV28,few
TGTGCCAGCAGCGGGGGACTAGCGGGAGCCGACAATGAGCAGTTCTTC,CASSGGLAGADNEQFF,TRBJ2-1,TRBD2,TRBV5-4,few
TGCGCCAGCGGACAGGGCTGGGGGAAAGAGACCCAGTACTTC,CASGQGWGKETQYF,TRBJ2-5,TRBD1,TRBV5-1,-
TGTGCCAGCCGCCGGGGGCCTACTAGCACAGATACGCAGTATTTT,CASRRGPTSTDTQYF,TRBJ2-3,-,TRBV7-2,-
TGTGCCAGCAGCCAGGGCAGGGAAGAGACCCAGTACTTC,CASSQGREETQYF,TRBJ2-5,-,TRBV7-3,few
TGTGCCAGCAGCGCCCTCCTCTACGAGCAGTACTTC,CASSALLYEQYF,TRBJ2-7,-,TRBV7-9,-
TGTGCCAGCAGCTCGGACAGGGGAAAGGCCTACGAGCAGTACTTC,CASSSDRGKAYEQYF,TRBJ2-7,TRBD1,TRBV7-2,few
TGTGCCAGCAGCAACCCTAGCGGGGGGGACAATGAGCAGTTCTTC,CASSNPSGGDNEQFF,TRBJ2-1,TRBD2,TRBV9,-
TGTGCCAGCAGTGCTCAAGCCAGGGGGGAGACTTTCTTT,CASSAQARGETFF,TRBJ1-1,TRBD1,TRBV6-4,-
TGTGCCAGCAGCGTTGCGACTCACTACGAGCAGTACTTC,CASSVATHYEQYF,TRBJ2-7,-,TRBV9,-
TGTGCCAGCAGCCCGCACTACTATGGCTACACCTTC,CASSPHYYGYTF,TRBJ1-2,-,TRBV7-2,few
TGTGCCAGCAGCTGGGACAGGGGAAACTATGGCTACACCTTC,CASSWDRGNYGYTF,TRBJ1-2,TRBD1,TRBV7-2,-
TGTGCCTGGAGGGGAAGACAGGGGCCTTACCGTGCTGAAGCTTTCTTT,CAWRGRQGPYRAEAFF,TRBJ1-1,TRBD1,TRBV30,few
TGTGCCTGGAGTGAATCGAGTTTGAACACTGAAGCTTTCTTT,CAWSESSLNTEAFF,TRBJ1-1,-,TRBV30,-
TGCAGCTTCTCTTGGACAGATACGCAGTATTTT,CSFSWTDTQYF,TRBJ2-3,-,TRBV29-1,-
TGTGCCAGCAGCCGTCGCGGGACTAGCGGGAGTATAAAGGAGCAGTTCTTC,CASSRRGTSGSIKEQFF,TRBJ2-1,TRBD2,TRBV7-8,-
TGCGCCAGCAGTGAGCCGGACAGCTCCTACGAGCAGTACTTC,CASSEPDSSYEQYF,TRBJ2-7,-,TRBV10-2,-
TGTGCCAGCAGTTATAGTTACGGTCGGACCACTGAAGCTTTCTTT,CASSYSYGRTTEAFF,TRBJ1-1,-,TRBV7-6,-